This TCR beta chain was obtained from a study of blood T cell repertoires in COVID-19. In the source study's methods: Estimated nucleated cell counts came from reference gene primer amplification. The repertoire was sequenced with immunoSEQ multiplex PCR; TCRdb's copy has only in-frame clones and lacks some. V, J and clone size are taken as reported in that table, and D and trimming were inferred from the DNA itself. The table has roughly 400,000 clones, approximately 91% seen once; the top ten hold less than 1.5%. V gave up 4 bases and J gave up 7 bases; unmatched junction bases: 5. Germline CDR1 MDHEN, CDR2 SYDVKM. This CDR3 region has 13 residues. The sample holds one count of this clone. The sample carries other DNA sequences with the same CDR3.

The clonotype originates from a woman in her late teens or twenties who had been exposed to COVID-19. The chain recombines TRBV28 with TRBJ1-2; 8 bases line up with TRBD1. The sequenced sample was PBMCs or T cells enriched from blood (not recorded which). CDR3 protein: CASSWQGASGYTF. The CDR3 bases are TGTGCCAGCAGTTGGCAGGGGGCGAGTGGCTACACCTTC.